The clone carrying this T cell receptor (beta chain) was found once. The source of the sample is a study of blood T cell repertoires in COVID-19. Study information: Some COVID-19 samples were acute and others convalescent; all came from the United States, Italy and Spain. T cells, B-cell-depleted T cells, or PBMCs supplied cDNA or gDNA.

Original processing methods: Nucleated cell counts were estimated from reference gene primer amplification. The method was immunoSEQ multiplex PCR; TCRdb's version includes in-frame clones alone and lacks a portion of them. That table supplies the V and J calls and clone size; D and trimming were determined from the DNA. The sample includes some 240,000 clones, 60% to 85% of them seen just once. The CDR3 spans 12 residues. The ends lost 5 bases at V and 9 bases at J; junction bases unmatched: 3. From germline, CDR1 is SNHLY and CDR2 FYNNEI. The material sequenced was peripheral blood. The rearrangement links TRBV2 to TRBJ2-1; TRBD1 agrees at 8 bases. The TCR was taken from a woman aged 65 to 85 with acute or convalescent COVID-19. The CDR3 nucleotides read TGTGCCAGCAGTTTACAGGGGGGTGAGCAGTTCTTC. Translated: CASSLQGGEQFF.